Below, 9 T cell receptor beta chains from the same sample are listed, as sequenced in a study of identical twins. In TCRdb, the 5' RACE reads were re-called with MiXCR into one record per CDR3 protein. The repertoire holds roughly 470,000 distinct CDR3 sequences, roughly an eighth seen once, with approximately 1% in the top ten. This sample was also put to use in a study of yellow fever vaccine responses in identical twins.

Sequencing was performed on CD4+ T cells sorted from blood. Every receptor here comes from a woman aged 18 to 35 in good health.

There are a few counts of this clonotype. The V and J genes are TRBV27 and TRBJ2-2; D possibly corresponds to TRBD2 (6 bases). V was cut by 2 bases and J by 4 bases, with 11 bases left in between. CDR3 length equals 15 residues. CDR1 is MNHEY and CDR2 is SMNVEV in the germline V gene (reference sequence). The CDR3, as DNA: TGTGCCAGCAGTTTAGCGGGAAAGCCCACCGGGGAGCTGTTTTTT. This codes for CASSLAGKPTGELFF.

This clonotype was picked up a small number of times. The CDR3 region has the DNA TGTGCCAGTAGTATACAGGGGACTAGTTGGCATGAGCAGTTCTTC. Encoded protein: CASSIQGTSWHEQFF. The chain links TRBV19 to TRBJ2-1; 8 nucleotides match TRBD2. Germline V CDR1 and CDR2: LNHDA, SQIVND (reference sequence). This CDR3 has 15 amino acids. The V segment lost 2 bases and the J segment 8 bases; nucleotides outside the gene matches: 8.

This clonotype was detected only a few times. This chain links TRBV4-2 with TRBJ2-2; 10 nucleotides align to TRBD2. With V trimmed by 0 bases and J by 1 base, 8 bases remained unmatched. The CDR3 contains 19 residues. Germline assignment: CDR1 LGHNA and CDR2 YNFKEQ. CDR3 amino acids: CASSQDEASGSLNTGELFF. CDR3 nucleotides: TGTGCCAGCAGCCAAGATGAAGCTAGCGGGAGTTTGAACACCGGGGAGCTGTTTTTT.

This clonotype has more than one count but fewer than ten. V and J are TRBV11-2 and TRBJ1-1; unclear D gene. The CDR3 covers 16 residues. In germline, CDR1 is SGHAT, CDR2 FQNNGV. The V end lost 5 bases, the J end lost 0 bases, and 16 bases lay between the germline ends. This CDR3 reads CASSPRVGRLNTEAFF. For the CDR3, the DNA is TGTGCCAGCAGCCCCCGGGTAGGGAGACTGAACACTGAAGCTTTCTTT. The full variable domain, in which reference TRBV11-2 and TRBJ1-1 provide the parts outside the CDR3, is EAGVAQSPRYKIIEKRQSVAFWCNPISGHATLYWYQQILGQGPKLLIQFQNNGVVDDSQLPKDRFSAERLKGVDSTLKIQPAKLEDSAVYLCASSPRVGRLNTEAFFGQGTRLTVV.

This clonotype has more than one count but fewer than ten. This chain uses TRBV7-8 with TRBJ2-3; 8 bases match TRBD1. Germline trimming cut 5 bases from V and 5 bases from J; bases unmatched to any gene: 6. CDR3 length: 14 amino acids. Germline CDR1 is SGHVS and CDR2 is FQNEAQ. The CDR3 reads CASSLNTGGDTQYF. The CDR3 region has the DNA TGTGCCAGCAGCCTAAACACAGGGGGAGATACGCAGTATTTT.

The chain employs TRBV5-6 and TRBJ2-1; D gene ambiguous. Trimming left V 2 bases short and J 4 bases short, with 16 bases between. Germline V gene lookup returns CDR1 SGHDT and CDR2 YYEEEE. The CDR3 runs to 16 residues. This CDR3 reads CASSFTPSKLYNEQFF. CDR3 sequence (DNA): TGTGCCAGCAGCTTTACACCCAGCAAACTATACAATGAGCAGTTCTTC.

This clonotype was picked up a small number of times. The rearrangement links TRBV5-1 to TRBJ1-2; the D is unclear. The V and J ends lost 4 bases and 5 bases respectively, with 18 bases between them. Germline-derived CDR1 and CDR2 are SGHRS and YFSETQ. The CDR3 runs 15 residues. The CDR3: CASSPGTIEIYGYTF. CDR3 DNA sequence: TGCGCCAGCAGCCCGGGCACGATCGAGATATATGGCTACACCTTC.

The genes are TRBV6-5 and TRBJ1-5; TRBD1 agrees at 8 bases. The germline gives CDR1 MNHEY, CDR2 SVGAGI. This CDR3 is 17 amino acids long. V shed 0 bases and J 5 bases; nucleotides not matched to a gene: 9. The CDR3: CASSYSSGQGGDQPQHF. CDR3 sequence (DNA): TGTGCCAGCAGTTACTCGAGTGGACAGGGAGGGGATCAGCCCCAGCATTTT.

The chain is built from TRBV5-6 and TRBJ2-6; D not certain. Trimming cost V 4 bases and J 5 bases, with 10 bases left between them. Per the germline V gene, CDR1 is SGHDT and CDR2 is YYEEEE. The CDR3 has 14 amino acids. CDR3 loop: CASSQYTRANVLTF. CDR3 nucleotides: TGTGCCAGCAGCCAATACACGCGGGCCAACGTCCTGACTTTC.